Included here is one T cell receptor (beta chain) sequence, with context. No antigen is known for it. This sample is drawn from a study of T cell responses to AZD1222 COVID-19 vaccine. Germline trimming cut 5 bases from V and 9 bases from J; bases unmatched to any gene: 4. Germline V lookup: CDR1 MNHEY, CDR2 SMNVEV (reference sequence). This CDR3 has 14 residues. Study-level points and caveats: Samples come after the peak T cell response, not at day 14. Mostly white British, mostly female donors; authors suggested clonal diversity may be underestimated.

The table came from immunoSEQ multiplex PCR; TCRdb's copy has only in-frame clones and leaves some out. The data show about 120,000 clones, 85% to 95% seen once. The sample in question was peripheral blood, obtained on day 0 of AZD1222 vaccination. The chain uses TRBV27 and TRBJ1-6, with 10 bases matching TRBD1. This receptor was taken from an adult in good health. CDR3 DNA sequence: TGTGCCAGCAGTCTCGGGACAGGGGTTTCACCCCTCCACTTT. Its protein is CASSLGTGVSPLHF.